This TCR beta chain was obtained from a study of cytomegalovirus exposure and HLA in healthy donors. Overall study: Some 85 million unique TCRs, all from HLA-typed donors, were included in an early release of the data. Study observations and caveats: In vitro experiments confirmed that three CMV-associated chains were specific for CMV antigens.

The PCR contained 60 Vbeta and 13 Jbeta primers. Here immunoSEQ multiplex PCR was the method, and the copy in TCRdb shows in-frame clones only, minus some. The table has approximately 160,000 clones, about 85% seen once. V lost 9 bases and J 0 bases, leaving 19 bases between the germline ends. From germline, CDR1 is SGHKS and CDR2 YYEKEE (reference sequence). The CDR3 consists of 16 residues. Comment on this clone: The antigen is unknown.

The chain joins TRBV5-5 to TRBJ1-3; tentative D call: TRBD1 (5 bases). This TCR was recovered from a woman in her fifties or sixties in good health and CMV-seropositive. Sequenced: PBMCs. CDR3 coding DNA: TGTGCCACTCGCCCAAATGCAGGGTACTCTGGAAACACCATATATTTT. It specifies CATRPNAGYSGNTIYF.